This T cell receptor (beta chain) came from a study of blood T cell repertoires in COVID-19. Overall study: PBMCs, B-cell-depleted T cells, or T cells provided the cDNA or gDNA that made up the material.

Study processing details: Reference gene primer amplification in the assay estimated nucleated cell counts. The repertoire was sequenced with immunoSEQ multiplex PCR; TCRdb's copy has only in-frame clones and lacks some. D and trimming come from the DNA, and the V and J calls and clone size come from that table. The table lists about 36,000 clones, around four fifths of them singletons. Deletions cut 5 bases from V and 5 bases from J, with 16 bases between. The germline V gene has CDR1 SGHTA and CDR2 FQGNSA. The CDR3 extends over 14 amino acids. The gene calls are TRBV7-2 and TRBJ2-7; perhaps TRBD1 as D (7 bases). The receptor's source is a human donor in a cohort sampled during active COVID-19. Sequencing was performed on peripheral blood. CDR3 protein: CASSQRTGGNEQYF. Written as DNA, the CDR3 is TGTGCCAGCAGCCAAAGGACAGGAGGGAACGAGCAGTACTTC.